The 13 T cell receptor beta chains below come from one sample, sequenced in a study of OX40 agonist ivuxolimab in advanced cancers. Assay used: immunoSEQ multiplex PCR; TCRdb lists only in-frame clones, some missing. The data show 70,000 or so clones, with about 85% seen just once and approximately 1.2% held by the top ten. Here the sequenced sample was CD4+ or CD8+ T cells sorted from blood, taken in a trial of the OX40 agonist ivuxolimab. The receptors stem from an adult with an advanced solid tumor such as melanoma, head and neck, liver or kidney cancer.

This clone was seen a single time. The chain is built from TRBV4-1 and TRBJ2-7; D remains ambiguous. With 0 bases removed from V and 13 bases from J, the gap between germline ends came to 13 bases. Germline V gene lookup returns CDR1 MGHRA and CDR2 YSYEKL. This CDR3 is built from 12 residues. CDR3 in DNA: TGCGCCAGCAGCCAAGATAGGGCGGCCGTTTACTTC. It codes for CASSQDRAAVYF.

The sample holds one count of this clone. The rearrangement links TRBV15 to TRBJ2-1, with D perhaps matching TRBD2 (7 bases). The CDR3 has 13 residues. The germline gives CDR1 LNHNV, CDR2 YYDKDF (reference sequence). V was pared by 8 bases and J by 10 bases, with 18 bases between. In DNA, the CDR3 is TGTGCCACCTCTGAGCCGGGGGGCGAGGAGCAGTTCTTC. This translates into CATSEPGGEEQFF.

This clone has only one observation. CDR3 protein: CASSSTRGRNYGYTF. In nucleotides, the CDR3 is TGTGCCAGCAGCTCAACCAGGGGGCGTAACTATGGCTACACCTTC. The rearrangement joins TRBV7-8 to TRBJ1-2, with 8 bases matching TRBD1. CDR3 length: 15 amino acids. V lost 4 bases, J lost 1 base, and 5 bases stayed unmatched. Germline V lookup: CDR1 SGHVS, CDR2 FQNEAQ.

The chain has TRBV5-4 and TRBJ1-2, with a possible D match to TRBD1 (6 bases). CDR1 and CDR2 (germline): SGHNT, YYREEE (reference sequence). Deletions cut 1 base from V and 4 bases from J, with 17 bases between. The CDR3 runs to 16 residues. This CDR3 reads CASSLRAGGGPYGYTF. The CDR3 DNA follows: TGTGCCAGCAGCTTGCGGGCAGGCGGGGGGCCCTATGGCTACACCTTC.

The chain recombines TRBV5-6 with TRBJ2-2; a possible D gene is TRBD2 (5 bases). The CDR3 runs 16 residues. Per the germline V gene, CDR1 is SGHDT and CDR2 is YYEEEE. V lost 3 bases to trimming and J lost 6 bases, with 18 bases between them. The CDR3 sequence: CASSSRGTSGAGELFF. CDR3 in DNA: TGTGCCAGCAGCTCTCGCGGTACTAGTGGTGCCGGGGAGCTGTTTTTT.

This clone has only one observation. The chain uses TRBV7-8 and TRBJ1-2, with TRBD1 matching 7 bases. After removal of 5 bases from V and 4 bases from J, the junction contained 4 bases not matched to a gene. The CDR3 has 13 residues. In germline, CDR1 is SGHVS, CDR2 FQNEAQ. The DNA for the CDR3 is TGTGCCAGCAGCATAACAGGGGCCTATGGCTACACCTTC. Amino acids: CASSITGAYGYTF.

In DNA form, the CDR3 reads TGTGCCAGCAGCTTAGATCGGGTCGGGGTAGCGGGGACTCATCGCACGACCCAGTACTTC. Translation gives CASSLDRVGVAGTHRTTQYF. The V and J genes are TRBV11-2 and TRBJ2-5, with 8 bases identical to TRBD2. This CDR3 region has 20 residues. From germline, CDR1 is SGHAT and CDR2 FQNNGV. Germline trimming cut 0 bases from V and 7 bases from J; bases unmatched to any gene: 22.

The J gene is TRBJ2-7, the V gene TRBV19; 9 nucleotides line up with TRBD2. V shed 5 bases and J 0 bases; nucleotides not matched to a gene: 8. Germline loops: CDR1 LNHDA, CDR2 SQIVND (reference sequence). This CDR3 has 16 residues. For the CDR3, the DNA is TGTGCCAGTAGTCCAAGGACTAGCGCAACCTCCTACGAGCAGTACTTC. It translates to CASSPRTSATSYEQYF. The full variable domain, its missing parts supplied by reference TRBV19 and TRBJ2-7, is DGGITQSPKYLFRKEGQNVTLSCEQNLNHDAMYWYRQDPGQGLRLIYYSQIVNDFQKGDIAEGYSVSREKKESFPLTVTSAQKNPTAFYLCASSPRTSATSYEQYFGPGTRLTVT.

The V call is TRBV19, the J call TRBJ1-5; 8 bases align to TRBD1. The junction had 14 bases not matched to a gene; V was cut back by 4 bases and J by 0 bases. The germline CDR1 and CDR2 sequences are LNHDA and SQIVND (reference sequence). This CDR3 is 19 amino acids long. The CDR3 nucleotides read TGTGCCAGTAGTACCGGGCGGCAGGGGGCCGTTTATAGCAATCAGCCCCAGCATTTT. This gives the protein CASSTGRQGAVYSNQPQHF.

The chain combines TRBV7-9 with TRBJ2-7; D is unclear. The V end lost 2 bases, the J end lost 2 bases, and 10 bases lay between the germline ends. CDR1 and CDR2 from the germline V gene are SEHNR and FQNEAQ (reference sequence). This CDR3 spans 14 amino acids. Here the CDR3 DNA reads TGTGCCAGCAGCTTATCCACCGGAACCTACGAGCAGTACTTC. Translation gives CASSLSTGTYEQYF.

This clone was found once. J is TRBJ2-2 and V is TRBV4-2, with 11 bases that match TRBD2. Germline-derived CDR1 and CDR2 are LGHNA and YNFKEQ. Trimming removed 0 bases from V and 1 base from J; junction bases left unmatched: 4. The CDR3 has 18 amino acids. The CDR3 coding sequence is TGTGCCAGCAGCCAAGATCGGGGGACTAGCGGGAACACCGGGGAGCTGTTTTTT. Translation gives CASSQDRGTSGNTGELFF.

V gene TRBV5-6 combines with J gene TRBJ1-5; TRBD1 matches at 7 bases. The CDR3 runs to 14 residues. From germline, CDR1 is SGHDT and CDR2 YYEEEE. Unmatched junction bases numbered 10, after V lost 2 bases and J lost 11 bases. Here the CDR3 DNA reads TGTGCCAGCAGCTTAGGACAGGTATACGCGACCCAGCATTTT. This translates into CASSLGQVYATQHF.

This clone has a single count. This chain joins TRBV28 and TRBJ2-5, with 14 positions matching TRBD2. The V and J ends lost 6 bases and 4 bases, in that order; junction bases with no gene match: 7. Germline values: CDR1 MDHEN, CDR2 SYDVKM. This CDR3 contains 16 residues. The CDR3 loop is CASSRGTSGRIETQYF. The DNA of the CDR3 is TGTGCCAGCAGCCGGGGGACTAGCGGGAGAATAGAGACCCAGTACTTC.